A single sample gave rise to the 27 T cell receptor beta chains below, sequenced in a study of tumor-infiltrating lymphocytes in oesophageal squamous cell carcinoma. One entry per CDR3 protein, called by TCRdb with MiXCR from the PCR reads. The data hold 20,000 to 25,000 distinct CDR3 sequences, with about two fifths observed a single time. Sequencing was done on a sample of esophageal tumor tissue. The source of these receptors is a male donor with esophageal squamous cell carcinoma.

V is TRBV6-2 or TRBV6-3 and J is TRBJ2-1, with 12 nucleotides matching TRBD2. Germline CDR1 and CDR2: MNHEY and SVGEGT. V was clipped by 7 bases and J by 4 bases; unmatched bases: 5. The CDR3 has 15 amino acids. The CDR3 bases are TGTGCCAGCACTGGACTAGCGGGGTTATACAATGAGCAGTTCTTC. Amino acids: CASTGLAGLYNEQFF.

The rearrangement links TRBV27 to TRBJ2-4, with 14 bases aligning to TRBD2. The J segment lost 13 bases and the V segment lost 4 bases, leaving 12 bases of the junction unmatched. This CDR3 spans 16 amino acids. Germline-derived CDR1 and CDR2 are MNHEY and SMNVEV (reference sequence). For the CDR3, the DNA is TGTGCCAGCAGTTATGGGACTAGCGGGAGCCCAGATACGCAGTACTTC. This gives the protein CASSYGTSGSPDTQYF.

Worth noting for this clonotype: At one end the junction does not follow the germline gene, possibly because of a read error. The CDR3 DNA follows: TGTGCCTGGAGGCTGGAGGGCACTTCACCCCTCCACTTC. Protein sequence: CAWRLEGTSPLHF. The chain combines TRBV30 with TRBJ2-1; D possibly corresponds to TRBD2 (6 bases). The CDR3 runs to 13 residues. In germline, CDR1 is GTSNPN, CDR2 SVGIG (reference sequence).

The genes are TRBV10-3 and TRBJ2-7; the match to TRBD1 covers 9 bases. The J call may not be correct, given that the DNA end is closer to TRBJ2-1. This CDR3 has 14 amino acids. Germline V gives CDR1 ENHRY, CDR2 SYGVKD. CDR3 region: CAISGRDRDNEQFF. DNA for the CDR3: TGTGCCATCAGTGGCCGGGACAGGGACAATGAGCAGTTCTTC.

This clonotype has ten or more counts. The genes are TRBV27 and TRBJ2-5; either TRBD1 or TRBD2 may fit D (5 bases each). The J call could be wrong; TRBJ2-7 is a better fit for the DNA end. Per germline, CDR1 MNHEY and CDR2 SMNVEV (reference sequence). The CDR3 covers 14 residues. CDR3 in DNA: TGTGCCAGCAGCCGGGACCATTCCTTCTACGAGCAGTACTTC. Translating it yields CASSRDHSFYEQYF.

This clonotype was observed a handful of times. The chain employs TRBV7-3 and TRBJ2-2; D possibly corresponds to TRBD2 (5 bases). Germline loops: CDR1 SGHTA, CDR2 FQGTGA. The CDR3 consists of 16 residues. V gave up 2 bases and J gave up 2 bases, with 12 bases separating them. CDR3 region: CASSLQSGVNTGELFF. Here the CDR3 DNA reads TGTGCCAGCAGCTTACAGAGCGGAGTTAACACCGGGGAGCTGTTTTTT.

This chain joins TRBV19 and TRBJ2-3; the match to TRBD2 covers 7 bases. CDR3 length: 13 amino acids. Germline-derived CDR1 and CDR2 are LNHDA and SQIVND (reference sequence). With 5 bases clipped from V and 9 bases from J, the junction kept 8 bases outside the gene matches. This CDR3 is CASSDGGRETQYF. The CDR3 bases are TGTGCCAGTAGTGACGGGGGGAGGGAAACGCAGTATTTT.

This clonotype was recorded at least ten times. The gene calls are TRBV11-2 and TRBJ1-1; D remains ambiguous. Germline CDR1 reads SGHAT; CDR2 reads FQNNGV. The V end lost 5 bases, the J end lost 11 bases, and 12 bases lay between the germline ends. The CDR3 runs to 11 residues. In DNA form, the CDR3 reads TGTGCCAGCAGCCTTAGGGTCGGCGCTTTCTTT. Its protein is CASSLRVGAFF. The full variable domain, rest sourced from reference TRBV11-2 and TRBJ1-1, is EAGVAQSPRYKIIEKRQSVAFWCNPISGHATLYWYQQILGQGPKLLIQFQNNGVVDDSQLPKDRFSAERLKGVDSTLKIQPAKLEDSAVYLCASSLRVGAFFGQGTRLTVV.

This clonotype was seen a handful of times. The chain employs TRBV7-3 and TRBJ2-3, with TRBD1 as a possible D gene (7 bases). The J call is doubtful: the DNA matches TRBJ2-1 better. CDR1 is SGHTA, CDR2 FQGTGA, per germline. The CDR3 contains 19 residues. The chain's CDR3 is CASSPGQMWSGMTGAEQFF. The CDR3 bases are TGTGCCAGCAGCCCGGGACAGATGTGGTCAGGGATGACGGGGGCTGAGCAGTTCTTC.

As for this clonotype: It is unclear where the CDR3 begins or ends on the DNA, so no DNA is shown, and the CDR3 is as TCRdb lists it. The chain recombines TRBV7-8 with TRBJ2-4; TRBD1 is the table's D call, not checked against the DNA. Germline V gene data show CDR1 as SGHVS and CDR2 as FQNEAQ. The CDR3 is 15 amino acids in total, end residues counted. The CDR3 loop is CASSWGQGIGQPQHF.

This clonotype was detected many times. The chain recombines TRBV6-1 with TRBJ2-2; no reliable D call. The germline V gene has CDR1 MNHNS and CDR2 SASEGT. Trimming took off 6 bases at V and 2 bases at J, with 4 bases between the two ends. This CDR3 region has 12 residues. CDR3 nucleotide sequence: TGTGCCAGCAGACAAAACACCGGGGAGCTGTTTTTT. Translated: CASRQNTGELFF.

This chain links TRBV7-2 with TRBJ2-7, with D perhaps matching TRBD1 or TRBD2 (5 bases each). V shed 0 bases and J shed 7 bases, with 13 bases lying between them. The CDR3 contains 14 residues. Germline V lookup: CDR1 SGHTA, CDR2 FQGNSA. DNA for the CDR3: TGTGCCAGCAGCTTAGCGGGGGTGATTAATGAGCAGTACTTC. Translated: CASSLAGVINEQYF.

This clonotype was seen at least ten times. A much larger clone differs by one base, so this may be a read error. The rearrangement links TRBV7-3 to TRBJ2-7; D call uncertain. Germline V CDR1 and CDR2: SGHTA, FQGTGA. Trimming stripped 1 base from V and 7 bases from J, with 11 bases between. CDR3 size: 13 residues. For the CDR3, the DNA is TGTGCCAGCAGCTTAAATTATGGGAATGAGCAGTACTTC. Translated, it gives CASSLNYGNEQYF. The full variable domain, in which reference TRBV7-3 and TRBJ2-7 provide the parts outside the CDR3, is GAGVSQTPSNKVTEKGKYVELRCDPISGHTALYWYRQSLGQGPEFLIYFQGTGAADDSGLPNDRFFAVRPEGSVSTLKIQRTERGDSAVYLCASSLNYGNEQYFGPGTRLTVT.

The chain employs TRBV12-3 or TRBV12-4 and TRBJ2-7; D tentatively fits TRBD1 or TRBD2 (6 bases each). The J call may be in error: the DNA end matches TRBJ2-1 better. CDR3 size: 13 residues. The chain's CDR3 is CASSLVGGDEQFF. The CDR3 DNA reads TGTGCCAGCAGTTTAGTGGGGGGCGATGAGCAGTTCTTC.

This chain connects TRBV7-4 to TRBJ2-2; TRBD2 is a possible D gene (5 bases). This CDR3 comprises 16 residues. Germline assignment: CDR1 SGHVT and CDR2 SQSDAQ. V gave up 2 bases and J gave up 0 bases, with 10 bases separating them. In DNA, the CDR3 is TGTGCCAGCAGCTTAAGTAGCGCCGCGAACACCGGGGAGCTGTTTTTT. Residues: CASSLSSAANTGELFF.

This clonotype was detected a few times. This chain uses TRBV7-2 with TRBJ2-7, with a tentative D call TRBD2 (7 bases). The length of the CDR3 is 13 residues. CDR1 SGHTA and CDR2 FQGNSA come from the germline V gene. Trimming removed 8 bases from V and 0 bases from J, with 11 bases in between. The CDR3 region is CASRGASSYEQYF. DNA of the CDR3: TGTGCCAGCCGGGGGGCTAGCTCCTACGAGCAGTACTTC.

This clonotype was observed a handful of times. This rearrangement joins TRBV7-2 to TRBJ2-5; no reliable D call. The CDR3 is made up of 13 amino acids. The V and J ends lost 3 bases and 5 bases respectively, with 10 bases between them. The germline V gene encodes CDR1 SGHTA and CDR2 FQGNSA. CDR3 nucleotide sequence: TGTGCCAGCAGCTTGGTGGGTGGCGAGACCCAGTACTTC. Translating gives CASSLVGGETQYF.

The sample holds many counts of this clonotype. The chain links TRBV20-1 to TRBJ1-4; no reliable D call. The germline V gene encodes CDR1 DFQATT and CDR2 SNEGSKA (reference sequence). This CDR3 spans 13 amino acids. V shed 4 bases and J shed 4 bases, with 10 bases lying between them. Here the CDR3 DNA reads TGCAGTGCTACCCAGAGCATTAATGAAAAACTGTTTTTT. This encodes CSATQSINEKLFF.

About this clonotype itself: At one end, the junction sequence differs from germline, possibly due to a read error. The V gene is TRBV6-5, the J gene TRBJ2-4, with 7 bases matching TRBD1. Germline V lookup: CDR1 MNHEY, CDR2 SVGAGI. This CDR3 contains 15 residues. CDR3 sequence: CASSWDSPHNSPLHF. Written as DNA, the CDR3 is TGTGCCAGCAGTTGGGACAGTCCCCATAATTCACCCCTCCACTTC.

The rearrangement links TRBV7-6 to TRBJ2-2; 9 bases fit TRBD2. After removal of 5 bases from V and 4 bases from J, the junction contained 5 bases not matched to a gene. The CDR3 contains 15 residues. CDR1 is SGHVS, CDR2 FNYEAQ, per germline. In DNA form, the CDR3 reads TGTGCCAGCAGCGCTAGCGGGATGATCACCGGGGAGCTGTTTTTT. Protein product: CASSASGMITGELFF. Filled out from reference TRBV7-6 and TRBJ2-2, the complete variable domain reads GAGVSQSPRYKVTKRGQDVALRCDPISGHVSLYWYRQALGQGPEFLTYFNYEAQQDKSGLPNDRFSAERPEGSISTLTIQRTEQRDSAMYRCASSASGMITGELFFGEGSRLTVL.

The chain combines TRBV10-1 with TRBJ2-7; D uncertain. The J call is uncertain, as TRBJ2-5 better fits the DNA end. The CDR3 runs to 16 residues. Germline V gene lookup returns CDR1 WNHNN and CDR2 SYGVQD (reference sequence). This CDR3 is CASSDGSLGHQETQYF. In DNA form, the CDR3 reads TGCGCCAGCAGTGACGGAAGCCTTGGGCACCAAGAGACCCAGTACTTC.

This clonotype was seen just once. In this CDR3 the conserved last residue, phenylalanine or tryptophan, is missing, so a read error is likely. The limits of the CDR3 on the DNA are not certain, so only TCRdb's listed CDR3 is given. The chain couples TRBV12-3 or TRBV12-4 to TRBJ2-3. The CDR3 spans 16 amino acids, including both terminal residues. CDR3 in amino acids: CASRSSGVQETQYFGL.

As for this clonotype: The CDR3 does not close with the conserved phenylalanine or tryptophan, likely indicating a read error. Because the CDR3's place on the DNA is in doubt, the DNA is left out and the CDR3 is given as listed by TCRdb. This rearrangement joins TRBV7-6 to TRBJ2-1; the table assigns TRBD2, which was not confirmed against the DNA. Germline V CDR1 and CDR2: SGHVS, FNYEAQ. The CDR3 has 9 residues if both end residues are counted. The CDR3 sequence: CASSLRAQP.

This clonotype was seen ten or more times. The chain carries TRBV6-1 and TRBJ2-7; no reliable D call. Germline CDR1 reads MNHNS; CDR2 reads SASEGT. CDR3 length equals 13 residues. V gave up 9 bases and J gave up 0 bases, with 12 bases separating them. CDR3 sequence: CASSRVYSYEQYF. DNA for the CDR3: TGTGCCAGTAGCCGGGTCTACTCCTACGAGCAGTACTTC.

This clonotype was recorded at least ten times. CDR3 sequence: CASSRATESYNEQYF. The CDR3 DNA sequence: TGTGCCAGCAGCCGGGCAACAGAATCCTACAATGAGCAGTACTTC. This rearrangement joins TRBV7-8 to TRBJ2-1, with no clear D. The last part of the DNA fits TRBJ2-7 better; the J call may be wrong. The CDR3 covers 15 residues. Germline loops: CDR1 SGHVS, CDR2 FQNEAQ.

The rearrangement joins TRBV7-3 to TRBJ2-3; TRBD2 agrees at 13 bases. The J call may not be correct, given that the DNA end is closer to TRBJ2-1. CDR3 length equals 17 residues. Germline V lookup: CDR1 SGHTA, CDR2 FQGTGA. CDR3 sequence reads: CASSLTRLAGGRNEQFF. Here the CDR3 DNA reads TGTGCCAGCAGCTTAACAAGACTAGCGGGAGGTAGGAATGAGCAGTTCTTC.

The gene calls are TRBV6-1 and TRBJ2-5, with 12 nucleotides matching TRBD2. Per the germline V gene, CDR1 is MNHNS and CDR2 is SASEGT. The junction had 7 bases not matched to a gene; V was cut back by 6 bases and J by 5 bases. This CDR3 has 15 residues. CDR3 protein: CASRPLAGGGETQYF. As DNA, the CDR3 is TGTGCCAGCAGACCACTAGCGGGAGGAGGCGAGACCCAGTACTTC.